A selection of T cell receptor beta chains follows, all from one sample in a study of CD8+ T cells in alopecia areata. The table came from immunoSEQ multiplex PCR; TCRdb's copy has only in-frame clones and leaves some out. The sample has approximately 200,000 clones, approximately 56% seen once. The material sequenced was CD4+ T cells sorted from blood, taken at week 4, from a patient treated with tofacitinib. These receptor sequences come from a human donor with alopecia areata. CDR3s include the opening cysteine and the closing phenylalanine or tryptophan. The D gene is left open where the match is weak. Clone size, where shown, is once, few, many, or a class for clones that have expanded.

CDR3 DNA	CDR3 protein	clone size	D gene	J gene	V gene
TGTGCCTGGAACCGAGGGGAGCTCTACGAGCAGTACTTC	CAWNRGELYEQYF	-	-	TRBJ2-7	TRBV30
TGCAGCGTTGAAAGCGTTGGCGGGAGCGGTACCGGGGAGCTGTTTTTT	CSVESVGGSGTGELFF	-	TRBD2	TRBJ2-2	TRBV29-1
TGCAGCGTTGAAGATAGGGGAGATACGCAGTATTTT	CSVEDRGDTQYF	few	-	TRBJ2-3	TRBV29-1
TGTGCCTGGAGAGGAAAAGGGAACACTGAAGCTTTCTTT	CAWRGKGNTEAFF	-	-	TRBJ1-1	TRBV30
TGCGCCAGCAGGCCGACAGGGGGGGACTCTGGAAACACCATATATTTT	CASRPTGGDSGNTIYF	-	TRBD1	TRBJ1-3	TRBV4-1
TGTGCCAGCGCAATGTCTGGAGGGTGGACCCAGTACTTC	CASAMSGGWTQYF	-	-	TRBJ2-5	TRBV27
TGTGCCAGCAGCTTAGATGAACTTGAAGCTTTCTTT	CASSLDELEAFF	few	-	TRBJ1-1	TRBV7-9
TGTGCCATCAGGGTACTTTCTGGAAACACCATATATTTT	CAIRVLSGNTIYF	-	-	TRBJ1-3	TRBV10-3
TGTGCCAGCTCACCACCACCTAACACTGAAGCTTTCTTT	CASSPPPNTEAFF	-	-	TRBJ1-1	TRBV18
TGTGCCTGGAGTGTAGAGCTAGCGGGACTAGTTTCTGGGGCCAACGTCCTGACTTTC	CAWSVELAGLVSGANVLTF	-	TRBD2	TRBJ2-6	TRBV30
TGCGCCAGCAGCCCGCGACAGGGAAATCAGCCCCAGCATTTT	CASSPRQGNQPQHF	-	TRBD1	TRBJ1-5	TRBV4-3
TGTGCCAGCAGCCCCCCTGGCGGGAGGCAGTACGAGCAGTACTTC	CASSPPGGRQYEQYF	many	TRBD2	TRBJ2-7	TRBV7-2
TGTGCCAGCAGCTCCGGGCAGCTAGGAAACATTCAGTACTTC	CASSSGQLGNIQYF	few	-	TRBJ2-4	TRBV11-2
TGCGCCAGCAGCCCAACAGGGGATTCCTACGAGCAGTACTTC	CASSPTGDSYEQYF	once	TRBD1	TRBJ2-7	TRBV5-1
TGTGCCTGGAAACCGGGGGACAATGAGCAGTTCTTC	CAWKPGDNEQFF	-	-	TRBJ2-1	TRBV30
TGTGCCAGCAGCTCCAGGGGGGGAAACACCATATATTTT	CASSSRGGNTIYF	-	TRBD1	TRBJ1-3	TRBV7-2